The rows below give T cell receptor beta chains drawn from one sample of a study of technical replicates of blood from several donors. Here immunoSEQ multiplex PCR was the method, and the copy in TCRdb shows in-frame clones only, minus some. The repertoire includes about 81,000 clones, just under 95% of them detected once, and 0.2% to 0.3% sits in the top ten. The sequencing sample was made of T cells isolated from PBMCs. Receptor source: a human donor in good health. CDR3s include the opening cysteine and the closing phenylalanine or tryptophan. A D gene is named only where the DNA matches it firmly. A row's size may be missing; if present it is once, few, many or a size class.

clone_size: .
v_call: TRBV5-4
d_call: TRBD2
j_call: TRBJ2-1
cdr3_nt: TGTGCCACAAGACTAGCGGGAGGGCCCAATGAGCAGTTCTTC
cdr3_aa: CATRLAGGPNEQFF

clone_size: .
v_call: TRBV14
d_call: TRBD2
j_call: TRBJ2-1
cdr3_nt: TGTGCCAGCAGCCAAGCGGGAGGAAGGAATGAGCAGTTCTTC
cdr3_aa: CASSQAGGRNEQFF

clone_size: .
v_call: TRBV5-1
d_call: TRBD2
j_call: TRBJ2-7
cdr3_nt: TGCGCCAGCAGCGCCGGGACTAGCGGCTACGAGCAGTACTTC
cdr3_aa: CASSAGTSGYEQYF

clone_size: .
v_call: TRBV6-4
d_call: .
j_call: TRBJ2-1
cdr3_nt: TGTGCCAGCAGTGACCATACAGGGTCAGTCTACAATGAGCAGTTCTTC
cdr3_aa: CASSDHTGSVYNEQFF

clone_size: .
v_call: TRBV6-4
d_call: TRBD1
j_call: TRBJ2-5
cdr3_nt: TGTGCCAGCAGTGACTGGACAGGGGGAGAGACCCAGTACTTC
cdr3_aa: CASSDWTGGETQYF

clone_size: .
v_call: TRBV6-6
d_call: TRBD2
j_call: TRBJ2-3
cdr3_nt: TGTGCCAGCAGGAAGAATCGAGCGGGGAACACAGATACGCAGTATTTT
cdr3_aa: CASRKNRAGNTDTQYF

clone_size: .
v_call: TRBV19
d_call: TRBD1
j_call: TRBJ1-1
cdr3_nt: TGTGCCAGCCAGACTACAGGGGGCCGGAACACTGAAGCTTTCTTT
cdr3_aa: CASQTTGGRNTEAFF

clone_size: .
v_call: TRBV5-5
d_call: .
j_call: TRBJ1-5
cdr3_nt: TGTGCCAGCAGCGGGGGGTTTGAGGGTAGCAATCAGCCCCAGCATTTT
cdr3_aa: CASSGGFEGSNQPQHF

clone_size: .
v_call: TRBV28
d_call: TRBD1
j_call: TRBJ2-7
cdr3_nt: TGTGCCAGCAGCCTATTAGGGACAGGGCCCTACGAGCAGTACTTC
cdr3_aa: CASSLLGTGPYEQYF

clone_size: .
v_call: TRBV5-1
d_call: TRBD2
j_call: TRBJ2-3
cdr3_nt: TGCGCCAGCAGCCGGACTAGCGGGAGCGGTACGCAGTATTTT
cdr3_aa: CASSRTSGSGTQYF

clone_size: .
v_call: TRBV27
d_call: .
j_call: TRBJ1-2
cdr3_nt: TGTGCCAGCAGCCCACTCCTGGACGGGGGGGGCTACACCTTC
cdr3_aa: CASSPLLDGGGYTF

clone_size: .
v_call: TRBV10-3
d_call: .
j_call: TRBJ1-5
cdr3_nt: TGTGCCATCAGTGAGTCTATGGAGAACCAGCATTTT
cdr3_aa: CAISESMENQHF

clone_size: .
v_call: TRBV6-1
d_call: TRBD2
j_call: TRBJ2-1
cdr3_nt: TGTGCCAGCAGTGAAAGAGGGGGACTAGTATACAATGAGCAGTTCTTC
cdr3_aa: CASSERGGLVYNEQFF

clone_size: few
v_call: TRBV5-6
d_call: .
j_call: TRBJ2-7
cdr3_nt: TGTGCCAGCAGCGACCGGGACTCCCATTACGAGCAGTACTTC
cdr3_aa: CASSDRDSHYEQYF

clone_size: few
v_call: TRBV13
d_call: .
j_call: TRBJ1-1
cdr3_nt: TGTGCCAGCAAAGAGGGAGACATTGAAGCTTTCTTT
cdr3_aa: CASKEGDIEAFF

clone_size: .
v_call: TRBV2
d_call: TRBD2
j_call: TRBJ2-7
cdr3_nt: TGTGCCAGCAGTGCTAGCGGTCCCTACGAGCAGTACTTC
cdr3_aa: CASSASGPYEQYF

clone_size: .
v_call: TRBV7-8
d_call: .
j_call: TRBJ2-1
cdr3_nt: TGTGCCAGCAGCCCCCCGGAGGTTACTCAGTTCTTC
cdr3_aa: CASSPPEVTQFF

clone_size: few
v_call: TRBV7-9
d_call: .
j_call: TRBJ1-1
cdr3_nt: TGTGCCAGCAGCTTAGTACAGGAAGCTTTCTTT
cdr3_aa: CASSLVQEAFF

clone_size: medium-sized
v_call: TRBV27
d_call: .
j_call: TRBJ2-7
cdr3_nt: TGTGCCAGCAGTTTATCTAGCGCCCCCTACGAGCAGTACTTC
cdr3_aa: CASSLSSAPYEQYF

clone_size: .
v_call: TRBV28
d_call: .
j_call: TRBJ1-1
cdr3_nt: TGTGCCAGCAGCCCAAGGGGAAGAGGGAACACTGAAGCTTTCTTT
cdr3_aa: CASSPRGRGNTEAFF

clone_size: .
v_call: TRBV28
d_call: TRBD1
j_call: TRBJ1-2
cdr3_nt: TGTGCCAGCAGAATACAGGGGGCTGAAGGCTACACCTTC
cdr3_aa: CASRIQGAEGYTF

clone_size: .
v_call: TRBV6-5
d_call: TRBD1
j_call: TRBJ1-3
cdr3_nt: TGTGCCAGCAGACAGGGACAGAACTCTGGAAACACCATATATTTT
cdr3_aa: CASRQGQNSGNTIYF

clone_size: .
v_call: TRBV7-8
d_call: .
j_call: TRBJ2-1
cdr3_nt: TGTGCCAGCAGCTTTAGACAGAATAACTACAATGAGCAGTTCTTC
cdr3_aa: CASSFRQNNYNEQFF

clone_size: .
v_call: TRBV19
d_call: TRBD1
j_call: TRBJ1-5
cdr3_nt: TGTGCCAGTAGTATAGATCAAGGGACAGCAAGCAATCAGCCCCAGCATTTT
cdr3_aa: CASSIDQGTASNQPQHF

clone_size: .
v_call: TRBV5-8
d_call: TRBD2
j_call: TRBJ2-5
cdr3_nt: TGTGCCAGCAGCTTTCTACTAGCGGGAGTCTCGACCCAAGAGACCCAGTACTTC
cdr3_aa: CASSFLLAGVSTQETQYF